Below, 23 T cell receptor beta chains from the same sample are listed, as sequenced in a study of vaccination and CD4 T cells after COVID-19. Indicated time point: late sampling 161 to 241 days after vaccination in a few convalescent patients. As for treatment: approximately nine-day PBMC culture with coronavirus spike peptide pools or control peptides (ViraFEST assay). The Oncomine TCR Beta short-read assay generated sequence data from the DNA of cultured CD4+ T cells. TCRdb processed the PCR reads anew with MiXCR; each CDR3 protein has one entry. The sample carries under 20,000 distinct CDR3 sequences, around 43% recorded once. These TCRs are of unknown antigen specificity. This sample comprised CD4+ T cells from blood, cultured in vitro, obtained about 7 months after SARS-CoV-2 vaccination. The origin of the receptors is a human donor who had recovered from COVID-19.

The rearrangement links TRBV28 to TRBJ2-7; D tentatively reads TRBD1 or TRBD2 (6 bases each). The CDR3 has 15 amino acids. Trimming removed 3 bases at V and 0 bases at J, with 12 bases between. Germline-derived CDR1 and CDR2 are MDHEN and SYDVKM. The CDR3 coding sequence is TGTGCCAGCAGTTTGGGGGGCCTGAGCTCCTACGAGCAGTACTTC. Protein product: CASSLGGLSSYEQYF.

The sample holds a few counts of this clonotype. The chain combines TRBV20-1 with TRBJ2-5; TRBD2 matches at 9 bases. This CDR3 is built from 16 residues. Germline CDR1 DFQATT, CDR2 SNEGSKA (reference sequence). The junction had 13 bases not matched to a gene; V was cut back by 6 bases and J by 2 bases. CDR3 in DNA: TGCAGTGCCGGTGGGCGGGGGGGCGATAGGCAAGAGACCCAGTACTTC. It translates to CSAGGRGGDRQETQYF.

The chain couples TRBV2 to TRBJ1-2, with 8 bases identical to TRBD1. The length of the CDR3 is 12 residues. J was trimmed by 5 bases and V by 11 bases; bases with no gene match: 7. CDR1 SNHLY and CDR2 FYNNEI come from the germline V gene. The CDR3 here is CAGRQGPYGYTF. DNA of the CDR3: TGTGCCGGACGACAGGGGCCGTATGGCTACACCTTC.

V is TRBV7-2 and J is TRBJ2-1; 11 bases align to TRBD1. V trimming: 5 bases; J trimming: 9 bases; junction bases outside the gene matches: 6. Germline CDR1 SGHTA, CDR2 FQGNSA. This CDR3 has 14 amino acids. CDR3 loop: CASSVGQGAFEQFF. The CDR3 DNA is TGTGCCAGCAGCGTAGGACAGGGGGCGTTTGAGCAGTTCTTC.

Only a few counts were recorded for this clonotype. The rearrangement uses TRBV20-1 and TRBJ2-2; 9 bases fit TRBD1. CDR3 length equals 15 residues. Germline trimming cut 0 bases from V and 6 bases from J; bases unmatched to any gene: 5. Per germline, CDR1 DFQATT and CDR2 SNEGSKA (reference sequence). CDR3 sequence (DNA): TGCAGTGCTAGAGATTGGAGACAGGGGGCCGGGGAGCTGTTTTTT. It is translated as CSARDWRQGAGELFF.

This clonotype has only a few counts. The gene calls are TRBV20-1 and TRBJ2-1; 8 bases map to TRBD2. Germline trimming cut 5 bases from V and 0 bases from J; bases unmatched to any gene: 15. The germline gives CDR1 DFQATT, CDR2 SNEGSKA (reference sequence). This CDR3 has 18 residues. CDR3 DNA: TGCAGTGCTTCTCGGGCTAGCGGGCGAGAGAGCTCCTACAATGAGCAGTTCTTC. Its protein product is CSASRASGRESSYNEQFF.

The rearrangement uses TRBV20-1 and TRBJ2-2; 8 nucleotides match TRBD2. The CDR3 totals 14 residues. V lost 5 bases to trimming and J lost 4 bases; unmatched junction nucleotides: 6. In germline, CDR1 is DFQATT, CDR2 SNEGSKA (reference sequence). The CDR3 DNA sequence: TGCAGTGCTGGAACCGCGGGGGGCACCGGGGAGCTGTTTTTT. Translation: CSAGTAGGTGELFF.

The rearrangement links TRBV7-8 to TRBJ2-2; the D gene is possibly TRBD2 (5 bases). The ends were cut back, 5 bases at V and 0 bases at J, with 13 bases in the middle. CDR1 SGHVS and CDR2 FQNEAQ come from the germline V gene. The CDR3 covers 16 residues. CDR3: CASSPRRLTNTGELFF. CDR3 sequence (DNA): TGTGCCAGCAGCCCTAGGAGACTAACGAACACCGGGGAGCTGTTTTTT.

The chain is built from TRBV20-1 and TRBJ2-4; 8 nucleotides align to TRBD2. This CDR3 is 15 amino acids long. CDR1 and CDR2 (germline): DFQATT, SNEGSKA (reference sequence). The trim removed 6 bases at V and 0 bases at J, leaving 7 bases unmatched. The CDR3 sequence: CSAHRGGLAKNIQYF. The CDR3 coding sequence is TGCAGTGCCCACCGGGGGGGTCTAGCCAAAAACATTCAGTACTTC.

This clonotype is medium-sized. V and J are TRBV5-1 and TRBJ2-5; no reliable D call. Germline loops: CDR1 SGHRS, CDR2 YFSETQ. The CDR3 covers 15 residues. Trimming left V 1 base short and J 3 bases short, with 13 bases between. The CDR3 loop reads CASSLLPLQKETQYF. The CDR3 coding sequence is TGCGCCAGCAGCTTGCTGCCCCTACAAAAAGAGACCCAGTACTTC.

The chain uses TRBV2 and TRBJ1-1; tentatively, D is TRBD1 (5 bases). Deletions cut 7 bases from V and 13 bases from J, with 22 bases between. The CDR3 runs 13 residues. Germline lookup yields CDR1 SNHLY and CDR2 FYNNEI. CDR3 region: CASTIAPRTGVFF. The CDR3 DNA reads TGTGCCAGCACCATAGCCCCTAGGACGGGGGTTTTCTTT.

This chain's CDR3 is CASSDSSSGGEVTQYF. The CDR3 DNA follows: TGTGCCAGCAGTGACTCGTCTAGCGGGGGGGAAGTTACGCAGTATTTT. The rearrangement joins TRBV6-4 to TRBJ2-3, with 12 bases identical to TRBD2. Trimming removed 0 bases from V and 8 bases from J; junction bases left unmatched: 6. The CDR3 has 16 residues. Germline CDR1 is MRHNA and CDR2 is SNTAGT.

This clonotype has a handful of counts. J is TRBJ2-3 and V is TRBV20-1; 12 bases are a match to TRBD2. This CDR3 comprises 15 residues. The trim removed 6 bases at V and 3 bases at J, leaving 7 bases unmatched. CDR1 is DFQATT and CDR2 is SNEGSKA in the germline V gene (reference sequence). In DNA, the CDR3 is TGCAGTGCGGATGCCGGGACTAGCGGGACAGATACGCAGTATTTT. Protein product: CSADAGTSGTDTQYF.

A single count supports this clonotype. V gene TRBV5-1 combines with J gene TRBJ2-4; the match to TRBD1 covers 10 bases. V dropped 4 bases and J dropped 7; count of bases not matched to a gene: 5. CDR1 and CDR2 (germline): SGHRS, YFSETQ. The CDR3 is 14 residues long. The CDR3 nucleotides are TGCGCCAGCAGCCCGGACAGGGGGGGCAACATTCAGTACTTC. Its protein product is CASSPDRGGNIQYF.

The J gene is TRBJ1-3, the V gene TRBV20-1, with D possibly TRBD1 on 5 matching bases. The CDR3 contains 18 residues. V gave up 0 bases and J gave up 0 bases, with 18 bases separating them. Looked up from germline, CDR1 is DFQATT and CDR2 is SNEGSKA (reference sequence). DNA for the CDR3: TGCAGTGCTAGAGATCCCTCGACAGTCTTCTCCTCTGGAAACACCATATATTTT. It codes for CSARDPSTVFSSGNTIYF.

The chain has TRBV27 and TRBJ2-5; D gene ambiguous. Germline V gene sequence: CDR1 MNHEY, CDR2 SMNVEV (reference sequence). V dropped 2 bases and J dropped 2 bases, with 9 bases sitting between them. CDR3 length: 14 residues. This CDR3 is CASSLGRDQETQYF. The CDR3, as DNA: TGTGCCAGCAGTTTAGGCAGAGATCAAGAGACCCAGTACTTC.

The chain couples TRBV7-2 to TRBJ2-2, with D possibly matching TRBD1 (6 bases). Per germline, CDR1 SGHTA and CDR2 FQGNSA. This CDR3 is built from 15 residues. Trimming removed 4 bases at V and 6 bases at J, with 15 bases between. CDR3 protein: CASSSVAGVAGELFF. The CDR3 DNA follows: TGTGCCAGCAGCTCAGTGGCAGGGGTGGCCGGGGAGCTGTTTTTT.

This chain connects TRBV15 to TRBJ1-1; TRBD1 is a possible D gene (6 bases). Trimming removed 0 bases at V and 0 bases at J, with 11 bases between. The CDR3 covers 16 residues. The germline V gene encodes CDR1 LNHNV and CDR2 YYDKDF (reference sequence). The CDR3 protein is CATSRDRSGVNTEAFF. CDR3 nucleotides: TGTGCCACCAGCAGAGATCGTTCAGGGGTGAACACTGAAGCTTTCTTT. The variable domain in full, with the rest retrieved from reference TRBV15 and TRBJ1-1, is DAMVIQNPRYQVTQFGKPVTLSCSQTLNHNVMYWYQQKSSQAPKLLFHYYDKDFNNEADTPDNFQSRRPNTSFCFLDIRSPGLGDTAMYLCATSRDRSGVNTEAFFGQGTRLTVV.

This chain uses TRBV7-9 with TRBJ2-2; D may be TRBD1 (5 bases). CDR3 length: 16 residues. The germline V gene encodes CDR1 SEHNR and CDR2 FQNEAQ (reference sequence). Trimming left V 0 bases short and J 4 bases short, with 12 bases between. DNA for the CDR3: TGTGCCAGCAGCTTAGCGTGGGGCTTACTCACCGGGGAGCTGTTTTTT. Translation gives CASSLAWGLLTGELFF. Together with reference TRBV7-9 and TRBJ2-2, the CDR3 gives the full variable domain: DTGVSQNPRHKITKRGQNVTFRCDPISEHNRLYWYRQTLGQGPEFLTYFQNEAQLEKSRLLSDRFSAERPKGSFSTLEIQRTEQGDSAMYLCASSLAWGLLTGELFFGEGSRLTVL.

The chain carries TRBV7-3 and TRBJ1-2, with D unresolved. Looked up from germline, CDR1 is SGHTA and CDR2 is FQGTGA. This CDR3 comprises 16 residues. Trimming took 2 bases from V and 6 from J, leaving 19 bases between them. Here the CDR3 reads CASSLSPGLGTHGYTF. The CDR3 bases are TGTGCCAGCAGCTTATCCCCGGGTCTGGGCACTCATGGCTACACCTTC.

In this sample, this clonotype turned up a few times. The chain is built from TRBV10-3 and TRBJ1-1; D unresolved. Trimming pared 3 bases from V and 3 bases from J, leaving 5 bases between. From germline, CDR1 is ENHRY and CDR2 SYGVKD. The CDR3 is 12 residues long. The CDR3, as DNA: TGTGCCATCAGTGAAGGTTACACTGAAGCTTTCTTT. Translated: CAISEGYTEAFF.

This clonotype was counted between two and nine times. V is TRBV6-1 and J is TRBJ1-3, with D uncertain. Germline values: CDR1 MNHNS, CDR2 SASEGT. This CDR3 has 14 residues. Trimming shortened V by 6 bases and J by 3 bases, and 12 bases separated the two germline ends. CDR3 protein: CASRQSAGGNTIYF. The CDR3 nucleotides read TGTGCCAGCAGGCAGAGTGCCGGTGGAAACACCATATATTTT.

V gene TRBV24-1 combines with J gene TRBJ1-6, with D unclear. V gave up 6 bases and J gave up 4 bases, with 6 bases separating them. The CDR3 runs 13 residues. Germline V lookup: CDR1 KGHDR, CDR2 SFDVKD. The CDR3 region has the DNA TGTGCCACCAGTCAGAAGTATAATTCACCCCTCCACTTT. This translates into CATSQKYNSPLHF.